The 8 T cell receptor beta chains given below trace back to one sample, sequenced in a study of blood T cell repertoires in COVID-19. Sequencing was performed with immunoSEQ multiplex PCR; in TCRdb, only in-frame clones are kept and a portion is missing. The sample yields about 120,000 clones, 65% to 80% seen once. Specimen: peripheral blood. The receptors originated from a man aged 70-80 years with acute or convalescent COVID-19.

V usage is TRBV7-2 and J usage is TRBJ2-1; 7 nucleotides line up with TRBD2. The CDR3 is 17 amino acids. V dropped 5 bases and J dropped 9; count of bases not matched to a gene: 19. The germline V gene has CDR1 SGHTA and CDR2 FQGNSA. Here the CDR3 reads CASSQASTSPFWGEQFF. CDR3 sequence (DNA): TGTGCCAGCAGCCAAGCTTCGACTAGCCCATTTTGGGGTGAGCAGTTCTTC.

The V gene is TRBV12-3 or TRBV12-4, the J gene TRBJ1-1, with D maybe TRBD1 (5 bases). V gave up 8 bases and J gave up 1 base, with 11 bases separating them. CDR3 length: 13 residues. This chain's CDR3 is CASGGQGNTEAFF. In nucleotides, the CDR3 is TGTGCCAGCGGTGGTCAGGGGAACACTGAAGCTTTCTTT.

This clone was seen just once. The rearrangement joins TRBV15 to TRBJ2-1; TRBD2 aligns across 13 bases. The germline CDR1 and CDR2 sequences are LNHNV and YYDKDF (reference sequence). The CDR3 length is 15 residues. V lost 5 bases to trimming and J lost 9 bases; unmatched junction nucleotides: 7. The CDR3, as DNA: TGTGCCACCAGCGTTACTAGCGGGAGGGCCGGTGAGCAGTTCTTC. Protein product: CATSVTSGRAGEQFF.

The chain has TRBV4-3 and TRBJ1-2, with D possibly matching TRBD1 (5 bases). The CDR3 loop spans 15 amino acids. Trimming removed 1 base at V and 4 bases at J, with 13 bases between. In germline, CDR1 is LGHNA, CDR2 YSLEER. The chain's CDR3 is CASSQGPGLGYGYTF. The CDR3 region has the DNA TGCGCCAGCAGCCAAGGTCCAGGGCTAGGCTATGGCTACACCTTC.

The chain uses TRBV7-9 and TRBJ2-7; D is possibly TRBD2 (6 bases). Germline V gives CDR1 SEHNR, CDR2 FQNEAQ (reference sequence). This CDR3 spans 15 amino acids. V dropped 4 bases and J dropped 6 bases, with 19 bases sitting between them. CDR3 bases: TGTGCCAGCAGCTCCACAGCGGGCTCTTTGGGCGAGCAGTACTTC. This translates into CASSSTAGSLGEQYF.

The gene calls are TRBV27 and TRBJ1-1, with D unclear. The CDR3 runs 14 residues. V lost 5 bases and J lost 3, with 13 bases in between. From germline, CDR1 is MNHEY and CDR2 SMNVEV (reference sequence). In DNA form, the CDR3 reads TGTGCCAGCAGTGGTCGGTTTCCGGACACTGAAGCTTTCTTT. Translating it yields CASSGRFPDTEAFF.

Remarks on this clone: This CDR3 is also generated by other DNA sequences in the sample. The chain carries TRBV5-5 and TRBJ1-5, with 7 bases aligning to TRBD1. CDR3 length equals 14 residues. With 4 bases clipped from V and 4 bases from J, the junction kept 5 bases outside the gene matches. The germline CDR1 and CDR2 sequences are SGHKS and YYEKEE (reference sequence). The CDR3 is CASSQGTVNQPQHF. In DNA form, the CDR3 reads TGTGCCAGCAGCCAAGGGACAGTAAATCAGCCCCAGCATTTT.

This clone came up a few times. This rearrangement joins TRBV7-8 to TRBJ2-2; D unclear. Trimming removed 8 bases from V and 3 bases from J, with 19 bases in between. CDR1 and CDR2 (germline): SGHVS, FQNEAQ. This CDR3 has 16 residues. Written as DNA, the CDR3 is TGTGCCAGCCCGTCGGCAGGCCACCAATACACCGGGGAGCTGTTTTTT. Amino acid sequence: CASPSAGHQYTGELFF.